This entry lists 24 T cell receptor beta chains sequenced from one sample in a study of T cells in Graves' hyperthyroidism and ophthalmopathy. The source material, RNA transcripts, was used to amplify TCR beta CDR3 regions. TCR CDR3 regions were first amplified by RT-PCR with HTBI primers. TCRdb passed the multiplex PCR reads through MiXCR, listing each CDR3 protein once. Here the sample spans fewer than 750,000 distinct CDR3 sequences, roughly 15% being singletons. The sequenced material came from blood. The receptors were gathered from a woman in her fifties or sixties with Graves' ophthalmopathy.

The chain uses TRBV24-1 and TRBJ2-7; possible D gene TRBD1, 7 bases. The ends were cut back, 0 bases at V and 0 bases at J, with 11 bases in the middle. CDR3 size: 16 residues. The germline CDR1 and CDR2 sequences are KGHDR and SFDVKD. Here the CDR3 DNA reads TGTGCCACCAGTGATTTGTGGAGGGGGCACTCCTACGAGCAGTACTTC. Encoded protein: CATSDLWRGHSYEQYF.

This chain connects TRBV28 to TRBJ2-5; D might be TRBD1 (5 bases). Trimming removed 8 bases at V and 0 bases at J, with 13 bases between. Germline lookup yields CDR1 MDHEN and CDR2 SYDVKM. CDR3 length: 14 residues. The CDR3 loop reads CASGATTNQETQYF. In nucleotides, the CDR3 is TGTGCCAGCGGGGCCACCACTAACCAAGAGACCCAGTACTTC. The complete variable domain, with remaining parts taken from reference TRBV28 and TRBJ2-5, reads DVKVTQSSRYLVKRTGEKVFLECVQDMDHENMFWYRQDPGLGLRLIYFSYDVKMKEKGDIPEGYSVSREKKERFSLILESASTNQTSMYLCASGATTNQETQYFGPGTRLLVL.

There are many counts of this clonotype. The chain uses TRBV24-1 and TRBJ2-1; the match to TRBD2 covers 8 bases. Losses at the gene ends were 2 bases for V and 7 bases for J; bases not matched to a gene: 9. Germline CDR1 and CDR2: KGHDR and SFDVKD. The CDR3 sequence is 16 residues long. In DNA form, the CDR3 reads TGTGCCACCAGTGATTCGAAAGCGGGAGTCTATAATGAGCAGTTCTTC. Its translation is CATSDSKAGVYNEQFF.

This clonotype has at least ten counts. J is TRBJ2-7 and V is TRBV15, with D maybe TRBD2 (5 bases). The germline V and J ends were trimmed by 5 bases and 3 bases, with 14 bases remaining between them. The germline CDR1 and CDR2 sequences are LNHNV and YYDKDF (reference sequence). The CDR3 consists of 14 residues. Here the CDR3 reads CATSFTRKFYEQYF. Written as DNA, the CDR3 is TGTGCCACCAGCTTTACTAGAAAGTTCTACGAGCAGTACTTC.

This clonotype was counted at least ten times. The chain is built from TRBV18 and TRBJ2-7, with a weak D call TRBD2 (5 bases). The CDR3 is 15 amino acids. Germline CDR1 and CDR2: KGHSH and LQKENI. V lost 3 bases, J lost 0 bases, and 12 bases lay in between. This chain's CDR3 is CASSPQRTRSYEQYF. The CDR3 coding sequence is TGTGCCAGCTCACCCCAGCGGACCCGCTCCTACGAGCAGTACTTC.

This clonotype was found many times. The chain uses TRBV7-2 and TRBJ2-1, with a possible D match to TRBD2 (7 bases). The CDR3 length is 16 residues. The ends were cut back, 1 base at V and 5 bases at J, with 15 bases in the middle. Germline CDR1 is SGHTA and CDR2 is FQGNSA. CDR3 nucleotides: TGTGCCAGCAGCTTAGATGTCAGGGAGGGGGACAATGAGCAGTTCTTC. Encoded protein: CASSLDVREGDNEQFF.

The chain uses TRBV20-1 and TRBJ2-2, with 15 bases lining up with TRBD2. From germline, CDR1 is DFQATT and CDR2 SNEGSKA (reference sequence). Trimming at V came to 5 bases and at J to 4 bases, leaving 8 bases not matched to a gene. The CDR3 is 17 residues long. The CDR3 DNA is TGCAGTGCTCACGGACTAGCGGGAGGGGAGAGCACCGGGGAGCTGTTTTTT. Translated: CSAHGLAGGESTGELFF.

This clonotype appeared many times. The CDR3 protein is CASSPREAGELFF. Written as DNA, the CDR3 is TGTGCCAGCAGCCCCCGGGAGGCCGGGGAGCTGTTTTTT. The V call is TRBV7-9, the J call TRBJ2-2, with 7 bases fitting TRBD2. Losses at the gene ends were 5 bases for V and 6 bases for J; bases not matched to a gene: 3. CDR1 and CDR2 from the germline V gene are SEHNR and FQNEAQ (reference sequence). This CDR3 comprises 13 residues.

In its sample, this clonotype was seen many times. The chain carries TRBV12-3 or TRBV12-4 and TRBJ2-1; 11 positions agree with TRBD2. V was pared by 6 bases and J by 5 bases, with 3 bases of the junction left unmatched. This CDR3 contains 14 residues. Here the CDR3 DNA reads TGTGCCAGCAGCCGGGGACTAGCGGACAATGAGCAGTTCTTC. Translation gives CASSRGLADNEQFF.

This clonotype was counted many times. The chain uses TRBV11-3 and TRBJ2-1; TRBD1 is a possible D gene (6 bases). The CDR3 totals 13 residues. Germline loops: CDR1 SGHNT, CDR2 YENEEA. V was trimmed by 3 bases and J by 6 bases, leaving 9 bases between them. The CDR3 protein is CASSFAGANEQFF. CDR3 bases: TGTGCCAGCAGCTTTGCAGGGGCCAATGAGCAGTTCTTC.

The chain carries TRBV5-1 and TRBJ1-3, with a possible D match to TRBD1 (6 bases). Germline CDR1 reads SGHRS; CDR2 reads YFSETQ. The CDR3 is 13 residues long. V was pared by 7 bases and J by 4 bases, with 12 bases between. In nucleotides, the CDR3 is TGCGCCAGCCGACAGGACGGGGGAAACACCATATATTTT. Residues: CASRQDGGNTIYF.

In its sample, this clonotype was seen many times. The chain couples TRBV11-2 to TRBJ2-1, with D possibly called TRBD1 or TRBD2 (5 bases each). Germline assignment: CDR1 SGHAT and CDR2 FQNNGV. The CDR3 sequence is 15 residues long. Trimming took 5 bases from V and 6 from J, leaving 17 bases between them. This CDR3 reads CASSIFPGRGNEQFF. CDR3 nucleotides: TGTGCCAGCAGCATTTTTCCAGGGAGAGGCAATGAGCAGTTCTTC.

This rearrangement joins TRBV3-1 to TRBJ2-3, with TRBD2 matching 12 bases. The trim removed 3 bases at V and 0 bases at J, leaving 7 bases unmatched. The germline gives CDR1 LGHDT, CDR2 YNNKEL (reference sequence). There are 18 residues in the CDR3. The CDR3 DNA sequence: TGTGCCAGCAGCCATGCCCCCCTAGCGGGAGGGAGCACAGATACGCAGTATTTT. It specifies CASSHAPLAGGSTDTQYF.

This chain joins TRBV29-1 and TRBJ1-1; a possible D gene is TRBD1 (6 bases). Germline V gene lookup returns CDR1 SQVTM and CDR2 ANQGSEA. V dropped 7 bases and J dropped 2 bases, with 14 bases sitting between them. The CDR3 covers 13 residues. CDR3 protein: CSGTRQVNTEAFF. The CDR3 DNA is TGCAGCGGTACCAGACAGGTCAACACTGAAGCTTTCTTT.

This clonotype was detected many times. The DNA of the CDR3 is TGTGCCAGCAGCCGAGGACCTAATGAGCAGTTCTTC. It codes for CASSRGPNEQFF. This chain uses TRBV7-9 with TRBJ2-1; no clear D. Trimming removed 5 bases from V and 7 bases from J, with 9 bases in between. This CDR3 has 12 amino acids. Germline V CDR1 and CDR2: SEHNR, FQNEAQ (reference sequence).

Many counts were recorded for this clonotype. The chain links TRBV7-9 to TRBJ2-1; D might be TRBD2 (6 bases). Deletions cut 0 bases from V and 8 bases from J, with 11 bases between. The CDR3 consists of 14 residues. Germline V gene lookup returns CDR1 SEHNR and CDR2 FQNEAQ (reference sequence). The DNA for the CDR3 is TGTGCCAGCAGCTTAGCAACTAGCTTATATGAGCAGTTCTTC. Translated, it gives CASSLATSLYEQFF.

This clonotype has at least ten counts. The genes are TRBV20-1 and TRBJ1-1; D is possibly TRBD1 (5 bases). Per germline, CDR1 DFQATT and CDR2 SNEGSKA (reference sequence). The CDR3 is 11 residues long. V lost 8 bases and J 10 bases, leaving 17 bases between the germline ends. The CDR3 reads CSKGAPTVAFF. The CDR3 nucleotides read TGCAGTAAAGGGGCCCCGACGGTAGCTTTCTTT.

This clonotype came up many times. The genes are TRBV7-2 and TRBJ2-7, with TRBD2 identical over 8 bases. The trim removed 7 bases at V and 0 bases at J, leaving 8 bases unmatched. Germline lookup yields CDR1 SGHTA and CDR2 FQGNSA. The CDR3 length is 15 residues. The DNA of the CDR3 is TGTGCCAGCACCACTAGCGGCCATGCCTCCTACGAGCAGTACTTC. Translated, it gives CASTTSGHASYEQYF.

This clonotype showed up just a few times. V usage is TRBV9 and J usage is TRBJ2-2, with D uncertain. Germline CDR1 and CDR2: SGDLS and YYNGEE. V gave up 3 bases and J gave up 5 bases, with 5 bases separating them. The CDR3 extends over 12 amino acids. CDR3 DNA sequence: TGTGCCAGCAGCGCCACAACCGGGGAGCTGTTTTTT. Its translation is CASSATTGELFF.

The chain employs TRBV19 and TRBJ1-6; TRBD1 might be the D (5 bases). CDR3 size: 14 residues. Germline values: CDR1 LNHDA, CDR2 SQIVND (reference sequence). V dropped 7 bases and J dropped 14 bases, with 21 bases sitting between them. As DNA, the CDR3 is TGTGCCAGTAAGGATCAGGGTTGGTTGGAATCCCTCCACTTT. Translation: CASKDQGWLESLHF.

The table lists this clonotype with many counts. The chain combines TRBV2 with TRBJ2-7, with D perhaps matching TRBD2 (5 bases). Trimming took off 2 bases at V and 3 bases at J, with 14 bases between the two ends. Germline V gene lookup returns CDR1 SNHLY and CDR2 FYNNEI. CDR3 length equals 15 residues. CDR3 region: CASSESGLEGYEQYF. CDR3 in DNA: TGTGCCAGCAGTGAATCTGGGTTAGAGGGCTACGAGCAGTACTTC.

This clonotype was found many times. The V call is TRBV20-1, the J call TRBJ2-1; 8 bases agree with TRBD2. Looked up from germline, CDR1 is DFQATT and CDR2 is SNEGSKA (reference sequence). Germline trimming cut 6 bases from V and 7 bases from J; bases unmatched to any gene: 11. The CDR3 runs 14 residues. Written as DNA, the CDR3 is TGCAGTGCCCCGACTAGCGAGAGGTTAAATGAGCAGTTCTTC. Residues: CSAPTSERLNEQFF.

V usage is TRBV25-1 and J usage is TRBJ2-2, with D tentatively TRBD2 (5 bases). CDR1 and CDR2 from the germline V gene are MGHDK and SYGVNS. V lost 2 bases, J lost 7 bases, and 14 bases lay in between. The CDR3 length is 15 residues. The CDR3 spells CASSEVHGGGGELFF. The DNA for the CDR3 is TGTGCCAGCAGTGAAGTCCATGGTGGAGGCGGGGAGCTGTTTTTT.

This clonotype was observed a handful of times. This sequence joins TRBV20-1 and TRBJ2-7; weak D call: TRBD1 (6 bases). The CDR3 totals 15 residues. In germline, CDR1 is DFQATT, CDR2 SNEGSKA (reference sequence). V was shortened by 0 bases and J by 2 bases, with 14 bases between the two germline ends. The CDR3 DNA reads TGCAGTGCTAGAGAGAGGCGGACAGTGCCCTACGAGCAGTACTTC. Amino acids: CSARERRTVPYEQYF.